This entry concerns a single T cell receptor (beta chain). No antigen is known for it. A read error is possible here, since a much larger clone lies one base away. Researchers prepared the TCRbeta library using unique molecular identifiers, the study reports. TCRdb redid the calling of the PCR reads with MiXCR, one entry per CDR3 protein. Of roughly 200,000 distinct CDR3 sequences detected, approximately 11% appear once; the ten largest clones hold approximately 30%. This CDR3 comprises 14 residues. CDR1 is SEHNR and CDR2 is FQNEAQ in the germline V gene (reference sequence). This entry comes from a study of T-cell reconstitution after alpha-beta-depleted transplantation in children. Study results and caveats: About two months after transplant, alpha-beta T cells reportedly came from several hundred expanded graft clones. Newly made T cells mostly supplied T-cell counts and diversity one year after transplant. Recipient T cells and thymic progenitors that survived gave rise to the high TCRbeta diversity observed at day 60 in some patients.

The receptor was derived from a child younger than two with acute myeloid leukemia, due to receive a stem cell transplant. The V and J genes are TRBV7-9 and TRBJ2-7; no firm D call. Sequenced material: PBMCs, taken before TCRalphabeta/CD19-depleted stem cell transplant. CDR3 nucleotides: TGTGCCCGCAGCTTAGTAGAGGCGGCAGACGAGCAGTACTTC. Protein product: CARSLVEAADEQYF.